What follows describes a single TCR beta chain. This sample was taken from a study of blood T cells in healthy people across ages. Donors were systemically healthy Caucasian individuals from Russia aged 6 to 90 years. The study isolated at least 6.5 million PBMCs from each sample. A second PCR of about 7 to 12 cycles used a sample-barcoded 5' primer and a J-beta primer mix. Each CDR3 protein gets one entry after TCRdb re-called the 5' RACE reads with MiXCR. The sample consists of 950,000 to 1,200,000 distinct CDR3 sequences, 30% to 40% of them appearing once. CDR3 length: 14 residues. Trimming left V 5 bases short and J 8 bases short, with 15 bases between. CDR1 and CDR2 from the germline V gene are SGHTA and FQGNSA.

The TCR originated in a man between 18 and 29 years old in good health. Sequencing was carried out using blood. This rearrangement joins TRBV7-2 to TRBJ1-4; D unresolved. CDR3 in amino acids: CASSPQSAGEKLFF. In nucleotides, the CDR3 is TGTGCCAGCAGCCCTCAATCCGCGGGGGAAAAACTGTTTTTT.